This TCR beta chain stems from a study of CD8 T cells in cerebrospinal fluid in Alzheimer's disease. TCRdb reprocessed the 10x single-cell sequencing reads; each CDR3 protein has one entry and no DNA is given. The sample holds 1,100 to 1,500 distinct CDR3 sequences. In germline, CDR1 is SGHTA, CDR2 FQGNSA. This CDR3 region has 15 residues. The chain is built from TRBV7-2 and TRBJ1-5. This clonotype was sampled from a human donor with mild cognitive impairment. Material: cerebrospinal fluid. CDR3 protein: CASSQFRDGSQPQHF.